A selection of T cell receptor beta chains follows, all from one sample in a study of blood T cell repertoires in COVID-19. Repertoires were generated with immunoSEQ multiplex PCR, while TCRdb's copy carries only in-frame clones and drops some. In the table there are some 66,000 clones, approximately 80% of which are singletons. The material sequenced was peripheral blood. Receptors were obtained from a man between 60 and 70 years old with acute or convalescent COVID-19. CDR3s include the opening cysteine and the closing phenylalanine or tryptophan. The D gene is left open where the match is weak. Clone size, where shown, is once, few, many, or a class for clones that have expanded.

NA,TRBJ2-5,TRBD1,TRBV3-1/TRBV3-2,CASSQDQIIRGQETQYF,TGTGCCAGCAGCCAAGATCAAATCATCAGGGGGCAAGAGACCCAGTACTTC
few,TRBJ1-2,TRBD1,TRBV4-2,CASSQVKPGQGASNYGYTF,TGTGCCAGCAGCCAAGTCAAGCCGGGACAGGGGGCTTCTAACTATGGCTACACCTTC
NA,TRBJ1-4,NA,TRBV5-6,CASSLIGGGQAQEKLFF,TGTGCCAGCAGCTTGATTGGGGGGGGCCAAGCCCAAGAAAAACTGTTTTTT
NA,TRBJ2-7,NA,TRBV18,CASSPEGGRVLHEQYF,TGTGCCAGCTCACCCGAGGGGGGGAGAGTTTTGCACGAGCAGTACTTC
NA,TRBJ2-3,TRBD2,TRBV25-1,CASSEREGTDTQYF,TGTGCCAGCAGTGAACGGGAGGGGACAGATACGCAGTATTTT
NA,TRBJ1-1,NA,TRBV14,CASSTGLLGTEAFF,TGTGCCAGCAGTACCGGACTTCTGGGCACTGAAGCTTTCTTT
NA,TRBJ2-6,NA,TRBV10-1,CAGSRVSPEVPSGANVLTF,TGCGCCGGATCGAGGGTGTCGCCCGAAGTTCCCTCTGGGGCCAACGTCCTGACTTTC
few,TRBJ1-2,NA,TRBV11-2,CASSFPGYGYTF,TGTGCCAGCAGCTTTCCAGGCTATGGCTACACCTTC
few,TRBJ1-1,NA,TRBV6-5,CASSPHRTLSEAFF,TGTGCCAGCAGTCCTCACAGGACACTTTCTGAAGCTTTCTTT
NA,TRBJ2-2,TRBD1,TRBV3-1/TRBV3-2,CASSQPTGGGTGELFF,TGTGCCAGCAGCCAACCCACAGGGGGAGGCACCGGGGAGCTGTTTTTT
NA,TRBJ1-1,NA,TRBV7-2,CASSLDKFTEAFF,TGTGCCAGCAGCTTAGACAAATTCACTGAAGCTTTCTTT
NA,TRBJ1-2,NA,TRBV7-6,CASSPGEGYTF,TGTGCCAGCAGCCCTGGGGAGGGCTACACCTTC
once,TRBJ2-2,NA,TRBV2,CASTLNRAQSGELFF,TGTGCCAGCACCCTGAACAGGGCCCAGTCCGGGGAGCTGTTTTTT
NA,TRBJ1-6,NA,TRBV30,CAWSGGRGYSPLHF,TGTGCCTGGAGCGGGGGGCGCGGCTACTCACCCCTCCACTTT
NA,TRBJ2-5,TRBD2,TRBV9,CASSLSGGETQYF,TGTGCCAGCAGCCTTAGCGGGGGCGAGACCCAGTACTTC
NA,TRBJ2-1,TRBD2,TRBV11-2,CASSLDVLAGGLDEQFF,TGTGCCAGCAGCTTAGACGTCCTAGCGGGGGGTCTCGATGAGCAGTTCTTC
NA,TRBJ1-6,NA,TRBV5-5,CASSSRQINSPLHF,TGTGCCAGCAGTAGTAGACAGATAAATTCACCCCTCCACTTT